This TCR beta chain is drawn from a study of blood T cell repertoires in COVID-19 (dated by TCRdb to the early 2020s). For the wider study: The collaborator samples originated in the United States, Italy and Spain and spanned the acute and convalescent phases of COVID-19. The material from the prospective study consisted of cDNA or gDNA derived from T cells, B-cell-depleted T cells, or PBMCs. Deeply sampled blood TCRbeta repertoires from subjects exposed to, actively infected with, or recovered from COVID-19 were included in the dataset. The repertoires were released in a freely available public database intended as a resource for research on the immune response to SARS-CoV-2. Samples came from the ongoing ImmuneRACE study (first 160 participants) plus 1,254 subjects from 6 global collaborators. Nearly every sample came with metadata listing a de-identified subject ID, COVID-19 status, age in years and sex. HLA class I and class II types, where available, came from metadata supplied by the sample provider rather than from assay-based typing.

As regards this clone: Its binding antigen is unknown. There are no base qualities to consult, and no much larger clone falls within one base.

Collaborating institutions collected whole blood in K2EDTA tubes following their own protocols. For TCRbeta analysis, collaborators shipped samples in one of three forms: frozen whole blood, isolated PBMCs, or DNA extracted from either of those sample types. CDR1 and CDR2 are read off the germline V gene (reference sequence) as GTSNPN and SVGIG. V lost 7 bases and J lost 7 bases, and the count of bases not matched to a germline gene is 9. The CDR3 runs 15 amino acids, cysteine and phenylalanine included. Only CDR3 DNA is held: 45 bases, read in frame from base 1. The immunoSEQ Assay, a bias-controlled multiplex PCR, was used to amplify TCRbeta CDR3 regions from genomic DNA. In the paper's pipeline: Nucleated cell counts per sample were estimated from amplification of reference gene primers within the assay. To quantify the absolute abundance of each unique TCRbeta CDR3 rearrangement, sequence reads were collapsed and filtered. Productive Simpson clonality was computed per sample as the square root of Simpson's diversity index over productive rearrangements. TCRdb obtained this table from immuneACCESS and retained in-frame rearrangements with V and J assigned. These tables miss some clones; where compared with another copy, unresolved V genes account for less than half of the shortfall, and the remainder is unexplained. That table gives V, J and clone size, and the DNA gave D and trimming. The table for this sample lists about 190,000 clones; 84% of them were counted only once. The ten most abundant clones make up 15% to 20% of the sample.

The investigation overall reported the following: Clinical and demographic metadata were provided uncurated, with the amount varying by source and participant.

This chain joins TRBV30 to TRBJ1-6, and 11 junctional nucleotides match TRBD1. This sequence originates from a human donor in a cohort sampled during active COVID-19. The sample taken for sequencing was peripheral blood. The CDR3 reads CASRPGQGVNSPLHF. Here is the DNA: TGTGCCTCCAGGCCGGGACAGGGGGTAAATTCACCCCTCCACTTT. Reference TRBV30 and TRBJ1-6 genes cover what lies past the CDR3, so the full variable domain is SQTIHQWPATLVQPVGSPLSLECTVEGTSNPNLYWYRQAAGRGLQLLFYSVGIGQISSEVPQNLSASRPQDRQFILSSKKLLLSDSGFYLCASRPGQGVNSPLHFGNGTRLTVT.